This T cell receptor (beta chain) was profiled in a study of shared clonotypes between healthy human individuals. Study-wide results and limits: In general, naive subsets displayed greater estimated richness than memory subsets did.

Sequencing used immunoSEQ multiplex PCR; TCRdb keeps in-frame clones, though not all of them. The sample holds 1.4 million to 1.5 million clones; over 95% are singletons and the top ten take 1% to 1.5%. The V and J ends lost 5 bases and 4 bases, in that order; junction bases with no gene match: 3. From germline, CDR1 is PRHDT and CDR2 FYEKMQ (reference sequence). This CDR3 spans 14 amino acids. In the case of this clone: The antigen remains unidentified.

There were no recent acute infections or vaccinations among the donors, who were healthy HIV-negative adults. V gene TRBV13 combines with J gene TRBJ2-3, with TRBD2 matching 10 bases. The receptor was derived from a man aged 25 to 40 in good health. The specimen sequenced was naive CD4+ T cells sorted from blood. Documented subset: CD45RA+ positively selected. The CDR3 DNA follows: TGTGCCAGCAGCAGCGGGACTAGCGCAGATACGCAGTATTTT. The encoded protein is CASSSGTSADTQYF.